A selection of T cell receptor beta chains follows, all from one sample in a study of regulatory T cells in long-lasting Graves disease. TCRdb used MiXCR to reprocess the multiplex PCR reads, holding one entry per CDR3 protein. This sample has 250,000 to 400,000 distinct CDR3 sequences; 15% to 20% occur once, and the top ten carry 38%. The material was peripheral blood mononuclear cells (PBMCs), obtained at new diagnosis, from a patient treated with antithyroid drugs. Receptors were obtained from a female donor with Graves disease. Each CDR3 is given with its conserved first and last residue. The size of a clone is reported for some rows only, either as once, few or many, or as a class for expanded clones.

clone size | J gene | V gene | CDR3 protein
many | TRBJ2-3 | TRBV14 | CASTLSGSSTDTQYF
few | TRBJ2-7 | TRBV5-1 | CASSPGGTGLAYEQYF
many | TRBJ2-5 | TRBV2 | CASSASGLIQETQYF
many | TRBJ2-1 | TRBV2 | CASSGAGTRRANEQFF
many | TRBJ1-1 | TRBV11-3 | CASNRAQGLGTEAFF
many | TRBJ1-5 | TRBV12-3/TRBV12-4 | CASSPAPNQPQHF
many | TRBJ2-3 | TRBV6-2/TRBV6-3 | CASSYSVADAQYF
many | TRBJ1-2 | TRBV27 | CASSSTGYGYTF
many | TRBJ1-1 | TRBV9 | CASSDSSTFEAFF
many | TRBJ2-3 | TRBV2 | CASSEGLAGGNSDTQYF
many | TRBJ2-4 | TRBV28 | CASDSIAGGKNIQYF
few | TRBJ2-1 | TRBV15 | CATSRAPWETWVSYNEQFF
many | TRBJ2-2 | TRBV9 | CASSVGGGDAGELFF
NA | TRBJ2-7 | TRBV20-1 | CSARRASGPDLIYEQYF
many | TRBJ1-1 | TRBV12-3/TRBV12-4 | CASSTTVMDTEAFF
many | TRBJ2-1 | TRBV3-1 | CASSPGVGDGRTGEQFF
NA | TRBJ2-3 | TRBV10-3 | CAIRIGLAGVGDTDTQYF
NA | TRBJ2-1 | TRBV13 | CASSPRTSGDYNEQFF
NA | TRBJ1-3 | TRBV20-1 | CSARIGTSGNTIYF
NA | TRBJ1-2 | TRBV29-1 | CSVEMVGYGYTF
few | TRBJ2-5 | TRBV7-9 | CASSSYRGKETQYF
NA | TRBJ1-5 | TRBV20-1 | CSARGGRGLGQPQHF
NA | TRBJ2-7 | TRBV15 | CATSREGAGITYEQYF
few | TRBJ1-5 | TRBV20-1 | CSASTGVDQPQHF
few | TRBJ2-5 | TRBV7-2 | CASRAGYQETQYF
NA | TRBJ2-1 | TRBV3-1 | CANGRDRGNRLRNEQFF
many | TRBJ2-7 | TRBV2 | CASSEWAVEQYF
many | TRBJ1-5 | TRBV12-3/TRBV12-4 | CASSLDIGGLGIQPQHF
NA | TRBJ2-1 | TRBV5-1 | CASSPHGTSGIYNEQFF
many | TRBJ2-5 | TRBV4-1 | CASSQPRLIGSRRETQYF
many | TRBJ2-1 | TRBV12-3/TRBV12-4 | CASSPGTSGIINEQFF
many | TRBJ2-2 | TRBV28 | CASTLFRGANTGELFF
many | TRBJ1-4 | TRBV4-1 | CASSQQGTNEKLFF
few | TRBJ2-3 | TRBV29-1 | CSVRAGGPHTQYF
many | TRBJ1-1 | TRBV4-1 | CASSKATGGAEAFF
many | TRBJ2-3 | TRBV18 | CASSPTVSTQYF
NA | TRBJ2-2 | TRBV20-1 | CSATDRERSGELFF
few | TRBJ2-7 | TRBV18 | CASSPYFGTSYEQYF
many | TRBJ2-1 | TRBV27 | CASSSILGLAGPGGEQFF
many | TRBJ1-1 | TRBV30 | CAWNGQLDTEAFF